This TCR beta chain was sequenced during a study of technical replicates of blood from several donors. V shed 5 bases and J 15 bases; nucleotides not matched to a gene: 8. This CDR3 region has 12 residues. Germline lookup yields CDR1 MNHEY and CDR2 SMNVEV (reference sequence). The table came from immunoSEQ multiplex PCR; TCRdb's copy has only in-frame clones and leaves some out. The repertoire holds 65,000 to 90,000 clones, with approximately 98% as singletons. Sequencing was performed on T cells isolated from PBMCs. The chain carries TRBV27 and TRBJ2-1, with 9 bases fitting TRBD1. This clonotype was obtained from a human donor in good health. Here the CDR3 DNA reads TGTGCCAGCAGTCATGGACAGGGGCCGGGGTTCTTC. It yields the protein CASSHGQGPGFF.